Sequencing of this T cell receptor (beta chain) was carried out in a study of T cell repertoires in aging, cancer and after chemotherapy. Across the whole study: Clear clonal overlap appeared across healthy donor samples taken over several months to years. Study-level points and caveats: In cancer patients, declining TCR diversity with age involved lost richness and lost evenness. Compared with age-matched healthy donors, untreated hematological or solid cancer patients showed higher blood TCR clonality. Rebound thymic output was suggested by rising median generation probability during chemotherapy in each cancer cohort.

Germline lookup yields CDR1 SQVTM and CDR2 ANQGSEA. V lost 7 bases to trimming and J lost 3 bases, with 15 bases between them. This CDR3 has 14 amino acids. The sample holds one count of this clonotype. What it binds is not known. Being one base from a much bigger clone, this may be a read error. Rearranged V-D-J TRB sequences were amplified with a mixed TRB-A/B primer pool. TCRdb independently ran MiXCR on the multiplex PCR reads; one entry per CDR3 protein. Of around 13,000 distinct CDR3 sequences listed, roughly 20% were seen once; the top ten hold 5% to 6%. The template was genomic DNA from peripheral blood, not RNA.

This rearrangement joins TRBV29-1 to TRBJ2-2; D is ambiguous. Material: blood. The TCR comes from a human donor in good health. CDR3 DNA: TGCAGCGCCCAGATAGGGTTTGACACCGGGGAGCTGTTTTTT. As protein: CSAQIGFDTGELFF.